This TCR beta chain emerged from a study of T-cell memory formation after mild COVID-19. TCRdb re-analysed the 5' RACE reads in MiXCR, keeping a single row per CDR3 protein. The table records a few hundred thousand distinct CDR3 sequences, about 20% of them present only once. The TCR sequence derives from an adult woman who had mild COVID-19 (a few samples of this study predate the infection). Cell type and time point are not known. The sequencing input was PBMCs or a T cell subset sorted from them (not recorded which).

The CDR3 nucleotides read TGTGCCAGCAGCACTCACAGGGGCTCCTATAATTCACCCCTCCACTTT. Translation: CASSTHRGSYNSPLHF. The rearrangement links TRBV11-2 to TRBJ1-6; 7 positions match TRBD1. With V trimmed by 5 bases and J by 0 bases, 4 bases remained unmatched. Germline V lookup: CDR1 SGHAT, CDR2 FQNNGV. The CDR3 runs 16 residues. The variable domain in full, completed from reference TRBV11-2 and TRBJ1-6, reads EAGVAQSPRYKIIEKRQSVAFWCNPISGHATLYWYQQILGQGPKLLIQFQNNGVVDDSQLPKDRFSAERLKGVDSTLKIQPAKLEDSAVYLCASSTHRGSYNSPLHFGNGTRLTVT.